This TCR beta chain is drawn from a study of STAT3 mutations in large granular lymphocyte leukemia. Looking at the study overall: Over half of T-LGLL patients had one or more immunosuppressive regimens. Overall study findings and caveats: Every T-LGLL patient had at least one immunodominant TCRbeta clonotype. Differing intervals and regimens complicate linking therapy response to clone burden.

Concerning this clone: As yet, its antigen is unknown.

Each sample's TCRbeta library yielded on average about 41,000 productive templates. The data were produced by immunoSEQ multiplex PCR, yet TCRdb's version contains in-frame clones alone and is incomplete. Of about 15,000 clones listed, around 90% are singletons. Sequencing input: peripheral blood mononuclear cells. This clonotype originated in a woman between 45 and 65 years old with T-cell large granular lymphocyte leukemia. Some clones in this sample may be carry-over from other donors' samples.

This chain's CDR3 is CASSFLFPGTQYF. The DNA of the CDR3 is TGTGCCAGCAGCTTCTTGTTCCCCGGAACCCAGTACTTC. The rearrangement joins TRBV7-8 to TRBJ2-5, with D uncertain. The CDR3 is 13 amino acids. The V and J ends lost 3 bases and 8 bases respectively, with 13 bases between them. Looked up from germline, CDR1 is SGHVS and CDR2 is FQNEAQ.